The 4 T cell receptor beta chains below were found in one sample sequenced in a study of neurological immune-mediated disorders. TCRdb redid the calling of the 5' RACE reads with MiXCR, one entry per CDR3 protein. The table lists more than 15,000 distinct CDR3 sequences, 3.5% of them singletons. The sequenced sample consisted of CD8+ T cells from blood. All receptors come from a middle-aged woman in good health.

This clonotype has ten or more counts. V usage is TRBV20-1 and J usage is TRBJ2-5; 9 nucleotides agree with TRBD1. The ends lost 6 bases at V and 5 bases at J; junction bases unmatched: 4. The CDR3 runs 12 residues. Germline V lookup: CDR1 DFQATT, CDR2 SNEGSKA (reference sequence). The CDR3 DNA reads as TGCAGTGCGGGACAGGGATGGGAGACCCAGTACTTC. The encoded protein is CSAGQGWETQYF.

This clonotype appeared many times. The CDR3 DNA sequence: TGTGCCAGCAGCCGTACTAGGGTGGTTCGAAATGAGCAGTTCTTC. Translation: CASSRTRVVRNEQFF. This chain connects TRBV28 to TRBJ2-1; D might be TRBD2 (5 bases). The CDR3 consists of 15 residues. Trimming removed 6 bases from V and 7 bases from J, with 19 bases in between. In germline, CDR1 is MDHEN, CDR2 SYDVKM.

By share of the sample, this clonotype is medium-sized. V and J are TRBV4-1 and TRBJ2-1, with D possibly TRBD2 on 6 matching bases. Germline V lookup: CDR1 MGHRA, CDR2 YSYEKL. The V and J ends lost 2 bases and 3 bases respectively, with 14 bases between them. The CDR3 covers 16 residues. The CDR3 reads CASSQKTGGVYNEQFF. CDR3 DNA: TGCGCCAGCAGCCAAAAGACCGGAGGGGTCTACAATGAGCAGTTCTTC.

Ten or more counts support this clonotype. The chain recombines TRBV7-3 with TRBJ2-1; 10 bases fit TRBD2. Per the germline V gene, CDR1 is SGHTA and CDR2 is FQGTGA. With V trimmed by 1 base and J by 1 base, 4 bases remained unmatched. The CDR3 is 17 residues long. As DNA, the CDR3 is TGTGCCAGCAGCTTAAGGGCTAGCGGGAGTTCCTACAATGAGCAGTTCTTC. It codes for CASSLRASGSSYNEQFF.